This T cell receptor beta chain was profiled in a study of cytomegalovirus exposure and HLA in healthy donors. Whole-study results and caveats: Reportedly, diagnosis of cytomegalovirus status by the classifier showed high specificity and sensitivity. The majority of TCR sequences were rare, yet some public TCRs appeared in many donors. Altogether, about 160 TCR beta chains were recorded as cytomegalovirus-associated.

Notes on this clone: What it binds is not known.

The protocol was immunoSEQ multiplex PCR, while the TCRdb copy is restricted to in-frame clones and leaves out a portion. The table shows 150,000 to 200,000 clones, with roughly nine tenths occurring only once. The J segment lost 3 bases and the V segment lost 3 bases, leaving 5 bases of the junction unmatched. This CDR3 has 14 amino acids. The V gene's germline CDR1 is MNHEY and CDR2 SMNVEV (reference sequence). The sample consisted of PBMCs. The TCR was taken from a woman in her twenties or thirties in good health and CMV-seronegative. The chain is built from TRBV27 and TRBJ2-7; 7 bases agree with TRBD2. The CDR3 is CASSLRENDYEQYF. DNA for the CDR3: TGTGCCAGCAGTTTGCGGGAGAACGACTACGAGCAGTACTTC.